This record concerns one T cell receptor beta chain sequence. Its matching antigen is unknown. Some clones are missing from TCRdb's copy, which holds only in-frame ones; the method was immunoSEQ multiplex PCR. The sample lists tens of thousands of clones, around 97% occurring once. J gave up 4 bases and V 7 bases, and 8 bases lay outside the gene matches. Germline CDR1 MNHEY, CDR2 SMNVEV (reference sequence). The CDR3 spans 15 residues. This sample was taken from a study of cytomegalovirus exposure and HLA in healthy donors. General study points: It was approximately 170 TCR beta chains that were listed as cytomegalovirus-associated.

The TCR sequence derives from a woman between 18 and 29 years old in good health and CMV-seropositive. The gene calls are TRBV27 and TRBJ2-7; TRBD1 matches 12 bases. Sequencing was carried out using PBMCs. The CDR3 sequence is CASKGGTGGPYEQYF. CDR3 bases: TGTGCCAGCAAAGGGGGGACAGGGGGCCCTTACGAGCAGTACTTC.